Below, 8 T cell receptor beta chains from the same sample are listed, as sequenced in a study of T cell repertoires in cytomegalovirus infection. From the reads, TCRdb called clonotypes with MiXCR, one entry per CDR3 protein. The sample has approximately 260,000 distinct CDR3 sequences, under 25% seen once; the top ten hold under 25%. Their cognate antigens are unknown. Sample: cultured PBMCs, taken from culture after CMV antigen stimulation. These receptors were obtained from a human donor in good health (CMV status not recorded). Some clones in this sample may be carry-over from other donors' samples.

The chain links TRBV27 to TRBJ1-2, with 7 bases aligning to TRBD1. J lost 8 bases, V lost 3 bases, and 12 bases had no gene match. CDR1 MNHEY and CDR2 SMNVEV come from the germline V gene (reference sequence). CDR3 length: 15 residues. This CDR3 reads CASSFQDRPAMGYTF. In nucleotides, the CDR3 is TGTGCCAGCAGTTTCCAGGACAGGCCTGCGATGGGCTACACCTTC.

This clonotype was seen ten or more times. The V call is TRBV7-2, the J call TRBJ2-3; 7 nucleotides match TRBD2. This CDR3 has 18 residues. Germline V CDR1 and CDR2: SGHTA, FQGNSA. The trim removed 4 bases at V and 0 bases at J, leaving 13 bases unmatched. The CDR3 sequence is CASSSYLGLAVSTDTQYF. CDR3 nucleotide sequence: TGTGCCAGCAGCTCCTACCTGGGGCTAGCGGTAAGCACAGATACGCAGTATTTT.

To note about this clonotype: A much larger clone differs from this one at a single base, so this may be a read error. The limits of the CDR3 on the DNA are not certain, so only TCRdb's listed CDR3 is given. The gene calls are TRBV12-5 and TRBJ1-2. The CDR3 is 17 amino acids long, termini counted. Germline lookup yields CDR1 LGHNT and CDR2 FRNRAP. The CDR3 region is CASGSAPGSGLTYGYTF.

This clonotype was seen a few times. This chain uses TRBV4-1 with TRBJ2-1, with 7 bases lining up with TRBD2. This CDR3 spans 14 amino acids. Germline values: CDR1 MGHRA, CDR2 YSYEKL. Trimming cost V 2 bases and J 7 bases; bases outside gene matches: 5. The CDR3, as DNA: TGCGCCAGCAGCCAACGACTAGCACAGAATGAGCAGTTCTTC. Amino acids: CASSQRLAQNEQFF.

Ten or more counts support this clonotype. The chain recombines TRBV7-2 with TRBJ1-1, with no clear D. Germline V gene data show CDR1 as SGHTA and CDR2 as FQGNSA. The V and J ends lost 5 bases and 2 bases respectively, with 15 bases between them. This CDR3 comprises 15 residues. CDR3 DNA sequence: TGTGCCAGCAGCCCCACTGTGGGGAGCAACACTGAAGCTTTCTTT. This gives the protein CASSPTVGSNTEAFF.

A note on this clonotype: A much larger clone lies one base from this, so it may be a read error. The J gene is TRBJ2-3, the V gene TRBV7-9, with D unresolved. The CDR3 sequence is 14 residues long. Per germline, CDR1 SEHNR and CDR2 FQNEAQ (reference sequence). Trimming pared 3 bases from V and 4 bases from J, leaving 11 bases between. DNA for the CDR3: TGTGCCAGCAGCTTCTCGGAAGCCCCAGATACGCAGTATTTT. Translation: CASSFSEAPDTQYF.

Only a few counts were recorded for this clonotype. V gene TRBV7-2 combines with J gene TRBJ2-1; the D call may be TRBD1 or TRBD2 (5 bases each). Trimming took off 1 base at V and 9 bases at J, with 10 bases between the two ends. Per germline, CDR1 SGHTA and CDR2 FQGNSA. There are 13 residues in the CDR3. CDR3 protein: CASSLGGTREQFF. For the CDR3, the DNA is TGTGCCAGCAGCTTAGGGGGGACCCGTGAGCAGTTCTTC. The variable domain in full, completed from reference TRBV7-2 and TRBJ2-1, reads GAGVSQSPSNKVTEKGKDVELRCDPISGHTALYWYRQSLGQGLEFLIYFQGNSAPDKSGLPSDRFSAERTGGSVSTLTIQRTQQEDSAVYLCASSLGGTREQFFGPGTRLTVL.

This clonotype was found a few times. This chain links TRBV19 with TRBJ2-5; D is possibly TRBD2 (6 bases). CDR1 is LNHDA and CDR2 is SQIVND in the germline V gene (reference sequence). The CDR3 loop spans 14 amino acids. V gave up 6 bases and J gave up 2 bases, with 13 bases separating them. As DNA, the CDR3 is TGTGCCAGTAGCGCCGCGGCGGGACAAGAGACCCAGTACTTC. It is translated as CASSAAAGQETQYF.